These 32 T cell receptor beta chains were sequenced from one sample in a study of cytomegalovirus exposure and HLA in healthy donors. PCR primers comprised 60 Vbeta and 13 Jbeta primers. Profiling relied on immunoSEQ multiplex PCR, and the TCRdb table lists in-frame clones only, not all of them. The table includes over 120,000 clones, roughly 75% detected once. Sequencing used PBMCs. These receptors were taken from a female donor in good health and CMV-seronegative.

The CDR3: CASSLLRGSTEAFF. CDR3 DNA sequence: TGTGCCAGCAGCTTGCTCCGGGGAAGCACTGAAGCTTTCTTT. The chain uses TRBV5-8 and TRBJ1-1; D not certain. V was cut by 1 base and J by 4 bases, with 11 bases left in between. CDR3 length: 14 amino acids. Germline lookup yields CDR1 SGHTS and CDR2 YDEGEE.

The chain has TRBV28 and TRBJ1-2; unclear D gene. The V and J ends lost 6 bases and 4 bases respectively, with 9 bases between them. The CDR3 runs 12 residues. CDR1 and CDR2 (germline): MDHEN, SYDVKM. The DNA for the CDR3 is TGTGCCAGCAGCCCAGAAATCTATGGCTACACCTTC. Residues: CASSPEIYGYTF.

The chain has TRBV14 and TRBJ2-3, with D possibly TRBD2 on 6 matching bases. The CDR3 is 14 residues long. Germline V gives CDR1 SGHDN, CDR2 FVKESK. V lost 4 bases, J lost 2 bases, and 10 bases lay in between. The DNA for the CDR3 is TGTGCCAGCAGCCTCGGGGGTGACACAGATACGCAGTATTTT. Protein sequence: CASSLGGDTDTQYF.

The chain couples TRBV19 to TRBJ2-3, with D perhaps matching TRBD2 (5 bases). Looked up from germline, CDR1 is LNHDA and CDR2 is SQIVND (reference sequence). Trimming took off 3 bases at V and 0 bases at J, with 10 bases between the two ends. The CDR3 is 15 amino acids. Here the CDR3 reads CASSMIAGSTDTQYF. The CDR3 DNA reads TGTGCCAGTAGTATGATCGCGGGTAGCACAGATACGCAGTATTTT.

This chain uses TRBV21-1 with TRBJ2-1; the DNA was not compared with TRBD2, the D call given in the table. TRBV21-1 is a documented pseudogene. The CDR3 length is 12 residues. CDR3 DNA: TGTGCCAGCAGCAAGAGTACTAATGAGCAGTTCTTC. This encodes CASSKSTNEQFF.

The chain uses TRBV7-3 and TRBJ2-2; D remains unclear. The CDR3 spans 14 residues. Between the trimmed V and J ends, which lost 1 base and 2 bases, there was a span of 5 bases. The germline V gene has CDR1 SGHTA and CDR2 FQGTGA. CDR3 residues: CASSLKRNTGELFF. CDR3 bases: TGTGCCAGCAGCTTAAAGAGAAACACCGGGGAGCTGTTTTTT.

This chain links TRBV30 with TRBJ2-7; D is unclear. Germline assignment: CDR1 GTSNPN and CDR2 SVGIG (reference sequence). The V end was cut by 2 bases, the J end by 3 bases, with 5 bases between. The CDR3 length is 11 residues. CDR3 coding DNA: TGTGCCTGGAGTAACGGCTACGAGCAGTACTTC. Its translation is CAWSNGYEQYF.

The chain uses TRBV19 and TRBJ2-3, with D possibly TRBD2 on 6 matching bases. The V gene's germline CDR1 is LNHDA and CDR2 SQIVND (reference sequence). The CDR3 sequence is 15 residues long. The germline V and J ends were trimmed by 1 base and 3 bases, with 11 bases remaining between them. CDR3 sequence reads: CASSIGGVLTDTQYF. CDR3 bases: TGTGCCAGTAGTATAGGGGGGGTCTTGACAGATACGCAGTATTTT.

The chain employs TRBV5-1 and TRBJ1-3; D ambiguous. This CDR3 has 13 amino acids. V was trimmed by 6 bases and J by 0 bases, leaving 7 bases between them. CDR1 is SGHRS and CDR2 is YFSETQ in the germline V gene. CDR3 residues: CASTTDSGNTIYF. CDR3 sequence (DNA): TGCGCCAGCACTACAGACTCTGGAAACACCATATATTTT.

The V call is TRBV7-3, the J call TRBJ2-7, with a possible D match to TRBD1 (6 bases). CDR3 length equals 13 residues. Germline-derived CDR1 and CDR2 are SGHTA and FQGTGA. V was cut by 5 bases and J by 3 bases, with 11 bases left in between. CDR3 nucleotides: TGTGCCAGCAGCCCGCAAGGGGGCTACGAGCAGTACTTC. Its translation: CASSPQGGYEQYF.

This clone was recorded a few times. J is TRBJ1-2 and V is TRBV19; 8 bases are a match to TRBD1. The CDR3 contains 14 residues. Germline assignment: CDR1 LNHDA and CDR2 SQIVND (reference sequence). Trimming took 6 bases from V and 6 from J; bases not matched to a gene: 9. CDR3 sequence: CASRTDRVFHGYTF. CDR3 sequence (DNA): TGTGCCAGTAGGACGGACAGGGTGTTTCATGGCTACACCTTC.

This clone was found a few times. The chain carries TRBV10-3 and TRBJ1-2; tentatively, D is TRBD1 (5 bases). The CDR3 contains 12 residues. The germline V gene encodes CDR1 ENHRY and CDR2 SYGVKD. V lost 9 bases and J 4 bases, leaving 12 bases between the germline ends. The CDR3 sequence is CAIRGLGYGYTF. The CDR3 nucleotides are TGTGCCATTAGGGGTCTGGGCTATGGCTACACCTTC.

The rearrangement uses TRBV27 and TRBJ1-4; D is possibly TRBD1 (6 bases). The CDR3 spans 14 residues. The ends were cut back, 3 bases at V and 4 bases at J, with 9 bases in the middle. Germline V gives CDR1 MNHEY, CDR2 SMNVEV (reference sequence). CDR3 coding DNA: TGTGCCAGCAGTTTTTCGGACAGTAATGAAAAACTGTTTTTT. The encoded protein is CASSFSDSNEKLFF.

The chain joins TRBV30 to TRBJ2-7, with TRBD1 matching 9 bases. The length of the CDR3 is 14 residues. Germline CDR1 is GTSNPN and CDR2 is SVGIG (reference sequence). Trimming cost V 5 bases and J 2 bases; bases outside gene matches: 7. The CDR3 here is CAWGTGQGTYEQYF. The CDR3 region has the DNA TGTGCCTGGGGGACGGGACAGGGTACCTACGAGCAGTACTTC.

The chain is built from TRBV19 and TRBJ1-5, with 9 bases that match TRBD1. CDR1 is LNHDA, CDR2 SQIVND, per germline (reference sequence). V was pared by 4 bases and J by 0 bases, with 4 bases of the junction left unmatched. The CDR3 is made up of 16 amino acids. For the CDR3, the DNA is TGTGCCAGTAGTAGGGGACAGGGAACTAGCAATCAGCCCCAGCATTTT. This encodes CASSRGQGTSNQPQHF.

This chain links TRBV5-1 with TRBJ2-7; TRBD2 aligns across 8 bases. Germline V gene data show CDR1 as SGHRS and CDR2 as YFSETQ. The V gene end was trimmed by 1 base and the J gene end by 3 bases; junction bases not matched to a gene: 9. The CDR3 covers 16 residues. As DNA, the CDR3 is TGCGCCAGCAGCTTGAGTGGGAGGGGACTAGTCTACGAGCAGTACTTC. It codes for CASSLSGRGLVYEQYF. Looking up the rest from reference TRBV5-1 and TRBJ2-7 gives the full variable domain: KAGVTQTPRYLIKTRGQQVTLSCSPISGHRSVSWYQQTPGQGLQFLFEYFSETQRNKGNFPGRFSGRQFSNSRSEMNVSTLELGDSALYLCASSLSGRGLVYEQYFGPGTRLTVT.

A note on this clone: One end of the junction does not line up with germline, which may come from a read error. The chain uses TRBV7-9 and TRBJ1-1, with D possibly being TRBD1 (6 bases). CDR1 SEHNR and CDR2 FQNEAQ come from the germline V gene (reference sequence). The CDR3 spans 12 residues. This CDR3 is CSSRGGGTEAFF. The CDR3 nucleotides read TGTTCCAGCAGAGGGGGGGGCACTGAAGCTTTCTTT.

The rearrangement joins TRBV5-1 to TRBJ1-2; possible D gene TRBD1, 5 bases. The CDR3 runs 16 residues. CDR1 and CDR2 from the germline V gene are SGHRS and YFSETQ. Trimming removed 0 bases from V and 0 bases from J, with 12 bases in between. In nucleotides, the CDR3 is TGCGCCAGCAGCTTGGTACAAGGGGCGACTAACTATGGCTACACCTTC. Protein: CASSLVQGATNYGYTF. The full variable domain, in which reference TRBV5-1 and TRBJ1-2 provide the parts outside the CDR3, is KAGVTQTPRYLIKTRGQQVTLSCSPISGHRSVSWYQQTPGQGLQFLFEYFSETQRNKGNFPGRFSGRQFSNSRSEMNVSTLELGDSALYLCASSLVQGATNYGYTFGSGTRLTVV.

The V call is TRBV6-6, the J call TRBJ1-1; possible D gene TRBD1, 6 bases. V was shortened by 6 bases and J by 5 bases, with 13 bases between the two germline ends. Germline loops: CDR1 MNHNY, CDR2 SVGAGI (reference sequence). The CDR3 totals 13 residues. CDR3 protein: CASRGTWETEAFF. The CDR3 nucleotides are TGTGCCAGCAGGGGGACATGGGAGACTGAAGCTTTCTTT.

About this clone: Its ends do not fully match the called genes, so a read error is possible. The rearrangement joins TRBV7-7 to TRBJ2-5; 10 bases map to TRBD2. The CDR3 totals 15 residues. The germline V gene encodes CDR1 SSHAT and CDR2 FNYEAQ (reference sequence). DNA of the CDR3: TGTGCTAGCAGCTTGGCCGGACTAGCGGAAGAGACCCAGTACTTC. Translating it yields CASSLAGLAEETQYF.

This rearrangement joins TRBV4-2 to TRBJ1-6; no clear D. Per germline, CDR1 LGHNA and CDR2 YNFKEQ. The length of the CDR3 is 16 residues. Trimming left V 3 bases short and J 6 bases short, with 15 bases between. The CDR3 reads CASSQESGVRNSPLHF. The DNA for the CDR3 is TGTGCCAGCAGCCAGGAATCCGGGGTCCGTAATTCACCCCTCCACTTT.

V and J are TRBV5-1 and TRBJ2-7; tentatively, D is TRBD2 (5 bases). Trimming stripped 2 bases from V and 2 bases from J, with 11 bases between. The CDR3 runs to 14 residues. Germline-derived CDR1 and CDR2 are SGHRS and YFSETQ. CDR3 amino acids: CASSLLTKTYEQYF. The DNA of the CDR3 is TGCGCCAGCAGCTTACTGACTAAAACCTACGAGCAGTACTTC.

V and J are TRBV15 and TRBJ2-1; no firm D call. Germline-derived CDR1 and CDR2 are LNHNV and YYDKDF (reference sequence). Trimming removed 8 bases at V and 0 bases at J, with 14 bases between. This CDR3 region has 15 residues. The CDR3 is CATSTSRSSYNEQFF. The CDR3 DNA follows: TGTGCCACCTCGACGAGCCGGAGCTCCTACAATGAGCAGTTCTTC.

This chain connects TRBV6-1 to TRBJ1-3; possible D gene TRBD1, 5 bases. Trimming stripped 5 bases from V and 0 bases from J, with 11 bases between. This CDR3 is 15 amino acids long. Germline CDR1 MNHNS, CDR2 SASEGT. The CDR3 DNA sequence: TGTGCCAGCAGTCTACAGGCGGTCTCTGGAAACACCATATATTTT. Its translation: CASSLQAVSGNTIYF.

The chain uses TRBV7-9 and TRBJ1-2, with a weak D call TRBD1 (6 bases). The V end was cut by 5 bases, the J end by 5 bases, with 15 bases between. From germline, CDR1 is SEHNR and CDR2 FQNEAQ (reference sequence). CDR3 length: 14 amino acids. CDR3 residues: CASSQSGTYYGYTF. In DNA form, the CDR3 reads TGTGCCAGCAGCCAGTCCGGGACATATTATGGCTACACCTTC.

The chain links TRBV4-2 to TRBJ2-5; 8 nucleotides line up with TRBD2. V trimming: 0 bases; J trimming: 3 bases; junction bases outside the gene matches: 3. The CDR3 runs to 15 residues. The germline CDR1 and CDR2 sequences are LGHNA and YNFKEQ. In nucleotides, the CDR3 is TGTGCCAGCAGCCAAGAGTCCGGGAGGGAAGAGACCCAGTACTTC. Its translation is CASSQESGREETQYF.

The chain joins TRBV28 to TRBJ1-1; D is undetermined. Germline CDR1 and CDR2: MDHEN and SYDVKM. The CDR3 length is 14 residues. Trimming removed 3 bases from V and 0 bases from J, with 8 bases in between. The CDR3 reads CASSFSPLNTEAFF. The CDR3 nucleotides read TGTGCCAGCAGTTTCTCCCCCTTGAACACTGAAGCTTTCTTT.

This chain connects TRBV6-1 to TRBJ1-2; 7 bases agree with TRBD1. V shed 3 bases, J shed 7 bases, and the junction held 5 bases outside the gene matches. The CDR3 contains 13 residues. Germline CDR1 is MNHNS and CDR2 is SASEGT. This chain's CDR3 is CASSDTGVRGYTF. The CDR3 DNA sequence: TGTGCCAGCAGTGATACAGGGGTCCGTGGCTACACCTTC.

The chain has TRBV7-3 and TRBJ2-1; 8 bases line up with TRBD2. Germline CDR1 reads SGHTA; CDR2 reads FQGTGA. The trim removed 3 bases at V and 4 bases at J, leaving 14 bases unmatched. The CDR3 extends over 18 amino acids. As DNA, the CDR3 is TGTGCCAGCAGCTTCTTTCTTCGCGGGGCGGGAGGTTACAATGAGCAGTTCTTC. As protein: CASSFFLRGAGGYNEQFF.

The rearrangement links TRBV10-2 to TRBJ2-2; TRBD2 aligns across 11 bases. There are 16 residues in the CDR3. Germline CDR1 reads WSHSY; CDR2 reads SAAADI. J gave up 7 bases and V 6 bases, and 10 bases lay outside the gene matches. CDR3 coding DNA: TGCGCCAGCAGCCCCGGGACTAGCGGATTGGGCGGGGAGCTGTTTTTT. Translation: CASSPGTSGLGGELFF.

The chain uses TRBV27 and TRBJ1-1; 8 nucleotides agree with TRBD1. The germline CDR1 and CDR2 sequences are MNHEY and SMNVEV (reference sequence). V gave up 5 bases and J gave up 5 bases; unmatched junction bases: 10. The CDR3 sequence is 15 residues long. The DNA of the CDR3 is TGTGCCAGCAGTGGGGGCAGGGGGCGAAGAACTGAAGCTTTCTTT. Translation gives CASSGGRGRRTEAFF.

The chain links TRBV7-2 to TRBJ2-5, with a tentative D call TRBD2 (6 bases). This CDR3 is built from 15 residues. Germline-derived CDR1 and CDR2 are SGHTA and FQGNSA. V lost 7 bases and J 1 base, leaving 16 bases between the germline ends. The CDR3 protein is CASNPGGAGQETQYF. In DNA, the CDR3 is TGTGCCAGCAACCCTGGCGGGGCGGGCCAAGAGACCCAGTACTTC. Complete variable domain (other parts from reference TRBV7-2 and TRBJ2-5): GAGVSQSPSNKVTEKGKDVELRCDPISGHTALYWYRQSLGQGLEFLIYFQGNSAPDKSGLPSDRFSAERTGGSVSTLTIQRTQQEDSAVYLCASNPGGAGQETQYFGPGTRLLVL.